Each of the 9 T cell receptor beta chains below was sequenced from the same sample in a study of T cells in women clearing cervical HPV infection. Produced via immunoSEQ multiplex PCR; TCRdb's table is partial and in-frame only. The sample table sets out around 35,000 clones. Sequencing used blood buffy coat. The receptors shown here come from a woman between 18 and 69 years old with a cervical HPV16 infection that either progressed to CIN3+ or cleared (not recorded which).

As concerns this clone: The read gets to within 3 residues of the CDR3 end, and the germline J gene fills in the rest. The chain links TRBV4-2 to TRBJ2-7; TRBD1 or TRBD2 may be the D gene (5 bases each). Trimming stripped 1 base from V and 2 bases from J, with 18 bases between. The CDR3 length is 17 residues. Germline V gives CDR1 LGHNA, CDR2 YNFKEQ. CDR3 bases read: TGTGCCAGCAGCCAAGCAGCCGCGGCAGGGAGCACCTACGAG. This gives the protein CASSQAAAAGSTYE. The CDR3 as a whole reads CASSQAAAAGSTYEQYF.

Regarding this clone: The read terminates 3 residues ahead of where the CDR3 ends, so the germline J gene completes it. The V gene is TRBV29-1, the J gene TRBJ2-1, with D possibly TRBD2 on 6 matching bases. Germline CDR1 is SQVTM and CDR2 is ANQGSEA. V lost 7 bases, J lost 0 bases, and 25 bases lay in between. This CDR3 has 18 amino acids. CDR3 loop: CSAILIFLASSSYNEQFF. The covered CDR3 bases are TGCAGCGCGATCCTCATCTTCCTAGCGTCGAGCTCCTACAATGAG.

Points on this clone: The read terminates 3 residues ahead of where the CDR3 ends, so the germline J gene completes it. This rearrangement joins TRBV20-1 to TRBJ2-5; D unresolved. Trimming shortened V by 2 bases and J by 4 bases, and 17 bases separated the two germline ends. The CDR3 spans 15 residues. Germline values: CDR1 DFQATT, CDR2 SNEGSKA (reference sequence). The CDR3 loop reads CSARKIQVIGETQYF. The part of the CDR3 DNA that was read is TGCAGTGCTAGAAAAATTCAGGTTATTGGAGAGACC.

Note on this clone: The sequence runs out 3 residues before the end of the CDR3; the remainder is reconstructed from the germline J gene. The chain is built from TRBV20-1 and TRBJ2-5; TRBD2 matches 11 bases. J gave up 4 bases and V 4 bases, and 5 bases lay outside the gene matches. This CDR3 has 14 residues. Per germline, CDR1 DFQATT and CDR2 SNEGSKA (reference sequence). The sequenced part of the CDR3 DNA is TGCAGTGCTAACTTAGCGGGGGGGGGAGAGACC. Protein sequence: CSANLAGGGET. The full-length CDR3 reads as CSANLAGGGETQYF.

Comment on this clone: The read ends 3 residues early relative to the CDR3; the germline J gene fills the gap. V and J are TRBV29-1 and TRBJ1-3, with D perhaps TRBD1 (6 bases). With 7 bases removed from V and 4 bases from J, the gap between germline ends came to 11 bases. This CDR3 contains 12 residues. Germline assignment: CDR1 SQVTM and CDR2 ANQGSEA. CDR3 amino acids: CSAGQPGNTIYF. The part of the CDR3 DNA that was read is TGCAGCGCAGGACAGCCAGGAAACACC.

Comment on this clone: Coverage ceases 3 residues before the CDR3 finishes, and the germline J gene fills in the end. The V gene is TRBV7-8, the J gene TRBJ2-2; 13 nucleotides align to TRBD2. The ends lost 5 bases at V and 1 base at J; junction bases unmatched: 4. The CDR3 contains 17 residues. CDR1 is SGHVS, CDR2 FQNEAQ, per germline. The part of the CDR3 DNA that was read is TGTGCCAGCAGCCCTGGGACTAGCGGGGTGAACACCGGGGAG. This translates into CASSPGTSGVNTGE. The whole CDR3 protein is CASSPGTSGVNTGELFF.

Note on this clone: The CDR3 extends 3 residues past the end of the read, so its final part is completed from the germline J gene. The J gene is TRBJ2-7, the V gene TRBV6-4; 9 bases align to TRBD1. V dropped 9 bases and J dropped 3; count of bases not matched to a gene: 12. CDR1 and CDR2 from the germline V gene are MRHNA and SNTAGT. The CDR3 extends over 15 amino acids. CDR3 loop: CASAIDRGFDYEQYF. The CDR3 bases that were read are TGTGCCAGTGCTATTGACAGGGGGTTTGACTACGAG.

Points on this clone: The read gets to within 3 residues of the CDR3 end, and the germline J gene fills in the rest. This sequence joins TRBV2 and TRBJ2-3; 8 bases are shared with TRBD2. Looked up from germline, CDR1 is SNHLY and CDR2 is FYNNEI. The CDR3 sequence is 14 residues long. The covered CDR3 bases are TGTGCCAGCAGTAGGACTAGCCGCCAAGAGACG. Its translation is CASSRTSRQET. The full-length CDR3 reads as CASSRTSRQETQYF.

As for this clone: The DNA ends 3 residues before the CDR3 does, and the rest of the CDR3 is filled in from the germline J gene. This chain joins TRBV23-1 and TRBJ2-5; D possibly corresponds to TRBD1 (5 bases). TRBV23-1 is assigned to the ORF class and has an uncertain function. The CDR3 loop spans 15 amino acids. V was cut by 0 bases and J by 4 bases, with 12 bases left in between. The covered CDR3 bases are TGCGCCAGCAGTCAATCGGTGGCAGGGCGAGAGACC. It translates to CASSQSVAGRET. The whole CDR3 sequence is CASSQSVAGRETQYF.